This entry lists 12 T cell receptor beta chains sequenced from one sample in a study of CD8+ T cells in alopecia areata. Extraction of RNA preceded its reverse transcription into cDNA, which served as the sequencing template. Using immunoSEQ multiplex PCR, the repertoire was profiled, and TCRdb retains in-frame clones only, with some absent. The sample yields 200,000 to 250,000 clones, 66% seen once. Treatment denoted: oral pan-JAK inhibitor, 5-10 mg twice daily. This material consisted of CD4+ T cells sorted from blood, taken at week 44, from a patient treated with tofacitinib. The receptors stem from a human donor with alopecia areata.

This clone was recorded a few times. The rearrangement uses TRBV7-2 and TRBJ2-7, with D hard to call. The germline V and J ends were trimmed by 1 base and 7 bases, with 8 bases remaining between them. The CDR3 is 12 residues long. Germline V gene lookup returns CDR1 SGHTA and CDR2 FQGNSA. The CDR3 is CASSLEVGEQYF. The CDR3 region has the DNA TGTGCCAGCAGCTTAGAGGTGGGGGAGCAGTACTTC.

This clone was seen just once. This chain links TRBV30 with TRBJ2-1; perhaps D is TRBD1 or TRBD2 (5 bases each). The CDR3 length is 15 residues. Per germline, CDR1 GTSNPN and CDR2 SVGIG (reference sequence). The V end lost 0 bases, the J end lost 8 bases, and 17 bases lay between the germline ends. CDR3 DNA sequence: TGTGCCTGGAGTGTACTTGGAGCAGGGACGGATGAGCAGTTCTTC. Protein: CAWSVLGAGTDEQFF.

The chain carries TRBV7-6 and TRBJ2-7, with TRBD1 matching 7 bases. Germline assignment: CDR1 SGHVS and CDR2 FNYEAQ. The ends lost 5 bases at V and 0 bases at J; junction bases unmatched: 4. The CDR3 length is 14 residues. The CDR3 loop is CASSIGTDSYEQYF. CDR3 bases: TGTGCCAGCAGCATAGGGACAGACTCCTACGAGCAGTACTTC.

This clone was observed a few times. The rearrangement links TRBV29-1 to TRBJ1-1; the match to TRBD1 covers 10 bases. The CDR3 contains 14 residues. Per the germline V gene, CDR1 is SQVTM and CDR2 is ANQGSEA. The junction had 12 bases not matched to a gene; V was cut back by 5 bases and J by 9 bases. The DNA for the CDR3 is TGCAGCGTTCATCCTTCCGGGACAGGGGCCAAAGCTTTCTTT. It codes for CSVHPSGTGAKAFF.

Note on this clone: Other DNA sequences within the sample encode an identical CDR3. The rearrangement links TRBV30 to TRBJ2-5; no reliable D call. The CDR3 has 10 amino acids. Per germline, CDR1 GTSNPN and CDR2 SVGIG (reference sequence). V was trimmed by 2 bases and J by 2 bases, leaving 0 bases between them. DNA of the CDR3: TGTGCCTGGAGTCAAGAGACCCAGTACTTC. Protein sequence: CAWSQETQYF.

The J gene is TRBJ2-3, the V gene TRBV29-1, with 7 bases lining up with TRBD1. Germline CDR1 is SQVTM and CDR2 is ANQGSEA. This CDR3 spans 13 amino acids. V shed 4 bases and J 6 bases; nucleotides not matched to a gene: 7. The CDR3 region is CSVGTGSFDTQYF. The CDR3 DNA reads as TGCAGCGTTGGGACAGGTTCCTTTGATACGCAGTATTTT.

The V gene is TRBV4-3, the J gene TRBJ2-7; 7 positions agree with TRBD1. Germline V gene lookup returns CDR1 LGHNA and CDR2 YSLEER. Trimming cost V 0 bases and J 3 bases; bases outside gene matches: 5. The CDR3 runs to 15 residues. The CDR3 loop reads CASSQEGDSFYEQYF. DNA for the CDR3: TGCGCCAGCAGCCAAGAAGGGGACAGTTTCTACGAGCAGTACTTC.

This clone was seen a handful of times. The rearrangement links TRBV19 to TRBJ2-2; 9 nucleotides agree with TRBD2. The CDR3 totals 15 residues. CDR1 LNHDA and CDR2 SQIVND come from the germline V gene (reference sequence). Trimming at V came to 0 bases and at J to 5 bases, leaving 1 base not matched to a gene. DNA for the CDR3: TGTGCCAGTAGTATAGAAGCGGGGGGTACCGGGGAGCTGTTTTTT. Its translation: CASSIEAGGTGELFF.

This clone appeared once. This sequence joins TRBV15 and TRBJ1-2; D is undetermined. CDR1 is LNHNV and CDR2 is YYDKDF in the germline V gene (reference sequence). The CDR3 loop spans 14 amino acids. V was trimmed by 0 bases and J by 4 bases, leaving 9 bases between them. CDR3 sequence (DNA): TGTGCCACCAGCAGAGATGACCGACGCTATGGCTACACCTTC. Translating it yields CATSRDDRRYGYTF. Variable domain in full (rest from reference TRBV15 and TRBJ1-2): DAMVIQNPRYQVTQFGKPVTLSCSQTLNHNVMYWYQQKSSQAPKLLFHYYDKDFNNEADTPDNFQSRRPNTSFCFLDIRSPGLGDTAMYLCATSRDDRRYGYTFGSGTRLTVV.

The chain has TRBV5-6 and TRBJ2-5, with 8 bases lining up with TRBD1. CDR3 size: 14 residues. In germline, CDR1 is SGHDT, CDR2 YYEEEE. Trimming cost V 4 bases and J 9 bases; bases outside gene matches: 11. CDR3 nucleotide sequence: TGTGCCAGCAGCGGAGGTTGGACACAGGGGGCCCAGTACTTC. Its translation: CASSGGWTQGAQYF.

The chain recombines TRBV18 with TRBJ2-7, with D perhaps TRBD1 (6 bases). Germline V gene data show CDR1 as KGHSH and CDR2 as LQKENI. V lost 3 bases to trimming and J lost 3 bases, with 12 bases between them. CDR3 length: 14 residues. This chain's CDR3 is CASSPRDTSYEQYF. CDR3 DNA: TGTGCCAGCTCACCTCGGGACACTAGCTACGAGCAGTACTTC.

This chain links TRBV11-3 with TRBJ2-7; tentative D call: TRBD2 (6 bases). CDR3 length equals 15 residues. Germline CDR1 is SGHNT and CDR2 is YENEEA. Trimming took off 2 bases at V and 6 bases at J, with 17 bases between the two ends. The CDR3 DNA is TGTGCCAGCAGCTTATATAGCGGTGGGCTTTTCGAGCAGTACTTC. Its translation: CASSLYSGGLFEQYF.